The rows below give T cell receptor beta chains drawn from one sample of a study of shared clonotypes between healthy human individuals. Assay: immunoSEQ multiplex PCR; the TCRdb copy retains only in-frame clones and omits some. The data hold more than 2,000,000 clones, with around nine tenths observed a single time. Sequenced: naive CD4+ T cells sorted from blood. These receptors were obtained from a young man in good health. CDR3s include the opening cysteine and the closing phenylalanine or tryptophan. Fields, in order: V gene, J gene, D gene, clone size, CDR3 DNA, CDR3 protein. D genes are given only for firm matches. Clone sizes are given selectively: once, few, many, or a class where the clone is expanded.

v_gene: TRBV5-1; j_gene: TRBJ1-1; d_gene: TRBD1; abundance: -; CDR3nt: TGCGCCAGCAGCTCTGGACAGGGGAGCACTGAAGCTTTCTTT; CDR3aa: CASSSGQGSTEAFF
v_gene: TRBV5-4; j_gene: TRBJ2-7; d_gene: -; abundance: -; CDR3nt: TGTGCCAGCAGCTTGAATCCACTCACAAGCTCCTACGAGCAGTACTTC; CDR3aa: CASSLNPLTSSYEQYF
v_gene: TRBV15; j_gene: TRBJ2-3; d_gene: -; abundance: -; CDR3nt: TGTGCCACCAGCAGAGATGGGGATAAGTTGAATACGCAGTATTTT; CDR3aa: CATSRDGDKLNTQYF
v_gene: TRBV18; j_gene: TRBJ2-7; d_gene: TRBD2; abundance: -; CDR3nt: TGTGCCAGCTCACCAGGACTAGCGGGGGCCTACGAGCAGTACTTC; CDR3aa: CASSPGLAGAYEQYF
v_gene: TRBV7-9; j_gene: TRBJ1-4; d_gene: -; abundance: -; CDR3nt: TGTGCCAGCAGCCCAGGAGATGAAAAACTGTTTTTT; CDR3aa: CASSPGDEKLFF
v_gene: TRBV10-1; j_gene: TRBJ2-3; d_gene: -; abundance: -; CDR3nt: TGCGCCAGCAGTGTGGGAGCAGGGAGCACAGATACGCAGTATTTT; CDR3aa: CASSVGAGSTDTQYF
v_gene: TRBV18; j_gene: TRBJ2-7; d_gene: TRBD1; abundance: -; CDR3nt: TGTGCCAGCTCACCACCGCTGACAGGGACCTACGAGCAGTACTTC; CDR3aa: CASSPPLTGTYEQYF
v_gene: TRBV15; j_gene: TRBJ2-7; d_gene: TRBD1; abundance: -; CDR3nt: TGTGCCACCAGCAGAGATTGGGGTGGACAGGGGTCCGAGCAGTACTTC; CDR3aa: CATSRDWGGQGSEQYF
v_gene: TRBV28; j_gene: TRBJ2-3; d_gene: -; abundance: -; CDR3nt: TGTGCCAGCAGTTTATATGCGATTGCAGATACGCAGTATTTT; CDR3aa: CASSLYAIADTQYF
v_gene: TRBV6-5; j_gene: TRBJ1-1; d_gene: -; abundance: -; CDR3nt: TGTGCCAGCAGTTACTCCGGCCCGGGCCGAACTGAAGCTTTCTTT; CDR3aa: CASSYSGPGRTEAFF
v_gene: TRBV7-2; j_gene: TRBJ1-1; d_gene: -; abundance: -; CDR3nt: TGTGCCAGCAGCTTAGTCGGGGGTTACACTGAAGCTTTCTTT; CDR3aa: CASSLVGGYTEAFF
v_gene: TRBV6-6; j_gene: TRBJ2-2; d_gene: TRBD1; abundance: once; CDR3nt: TGTGCCAGCAGTAGGGGACAGGCAAACACCGGGGAGCTGTTTTTT; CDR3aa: CASSRGQANTGELFF
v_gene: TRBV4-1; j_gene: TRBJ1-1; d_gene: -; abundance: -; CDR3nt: TGCGCCAGCAGATCACCGTTCGGGACCCACACTGAAGCTTTCTTT; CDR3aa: CASRSPFGTHTEAFF
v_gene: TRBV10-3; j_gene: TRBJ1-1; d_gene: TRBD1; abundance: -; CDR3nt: TGTGCCATCAGTACAGGGGGGGTGAACACTGAAGCTTTCTTT; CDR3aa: CAISTGGVNTEAFF
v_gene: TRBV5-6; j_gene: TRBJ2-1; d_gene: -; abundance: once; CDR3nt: TGTGCCAGCAGCTCCACCGGAGCCGCCTACAATGAGCAGTTCTTC; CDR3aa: CASSSTGAAYNEQFF
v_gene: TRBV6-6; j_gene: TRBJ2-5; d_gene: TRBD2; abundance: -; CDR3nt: TGTGCCAGCAGCCACGGGGCGGGAGCCCGGGAGACCCAGTACTTC; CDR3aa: CASSHGAGARETQYF
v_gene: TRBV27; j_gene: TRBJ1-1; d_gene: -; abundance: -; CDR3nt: TGTGCCAGCAGTTATCGGGCCACATCCATGAACACTGAAGCTTTCTTT; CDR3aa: CASSYRATSMNTEAFF
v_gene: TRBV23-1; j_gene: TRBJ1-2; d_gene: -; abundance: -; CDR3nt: TGCGCCAGCGGTCAGGACAACCTTGACTATGGCTACACCTTC; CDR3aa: CASGQDNLDYGYTF
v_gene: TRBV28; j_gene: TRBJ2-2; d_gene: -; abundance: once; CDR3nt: TGTGCCAGCAGTTTGAGGGTACCCGGGGAGCTGTTTTTT; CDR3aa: CASSLRVPGELFF
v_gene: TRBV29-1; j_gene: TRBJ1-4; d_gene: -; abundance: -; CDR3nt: TGCAGCACGAGGGGGACGGAAGGAGGAAAACTGTTTTTT; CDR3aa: CSTRGTEGGKLFF
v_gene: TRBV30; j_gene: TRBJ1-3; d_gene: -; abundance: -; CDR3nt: TGTGCCTGGTCGACAGGTAACTCTGGAAACACCATATATTTT; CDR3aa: CAWSTGNSGNTIYF
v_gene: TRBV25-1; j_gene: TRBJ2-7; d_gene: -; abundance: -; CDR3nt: TGTGCCAGCAGTGAATTGGACAGTAACTACGAGCAGTACTTC; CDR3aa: CASSELDSNYEQYF
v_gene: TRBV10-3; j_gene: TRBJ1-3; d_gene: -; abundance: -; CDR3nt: TGTGCCATCAAGCAGGTGGACACCATATATTTT; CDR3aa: CAIKQVDTIYF
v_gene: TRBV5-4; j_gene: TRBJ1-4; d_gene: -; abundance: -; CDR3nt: TGTGCCAGCAGCTTGGTGGCCTCGGGGGTCCAAAAACTGTTTTTT; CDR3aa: CASSLVASGVQKLFF
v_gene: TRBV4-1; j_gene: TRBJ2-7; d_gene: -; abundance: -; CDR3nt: TGCGCCAGCAGCCCTCCCACGGGGGCCTACTACGAGCAGTACTTC; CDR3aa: CASSPPTGAYYEQYF
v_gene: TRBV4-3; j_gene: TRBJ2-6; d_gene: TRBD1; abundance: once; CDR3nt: TGCGCCAGCAGCCAAGAGGTGCCAGGGGGCTCTGGGGCCAACGTCCTGACTTTC; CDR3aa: CASSQEVPGGSGANVLTF
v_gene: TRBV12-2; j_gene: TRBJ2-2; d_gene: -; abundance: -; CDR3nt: TGTGCAAGTCGCTTCTCACAGGCCGGTGACACCGGGGAGCTGTTTTTT; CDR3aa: CASRFSQAGDTGELFF
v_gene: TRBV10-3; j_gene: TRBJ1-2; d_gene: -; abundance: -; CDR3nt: TGTGCCATCAGACTGAGAAGGGGGATAAGCTATGGCTACACCTTC; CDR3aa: CAIRLRRGISYGYTF
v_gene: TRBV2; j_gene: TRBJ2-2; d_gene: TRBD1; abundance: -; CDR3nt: TGTGCCAGCAAGGGACAGCTAAACACCGGGGAGCTGTTTTTT; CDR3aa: CASKGQLNTGELFF
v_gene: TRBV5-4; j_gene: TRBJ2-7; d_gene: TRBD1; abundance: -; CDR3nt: TGTGCCAGCAGCCCGGGACAGAGTATCTACGAGCAGTACTTC; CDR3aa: CASSPGQSIYEQYF
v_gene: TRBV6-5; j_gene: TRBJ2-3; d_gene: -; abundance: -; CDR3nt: TGTGCCAGCAGTTACTCGAACCTGGGTGGCACAGATACGCAGTATTTT; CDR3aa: CASSYSNLGGTDTQYF
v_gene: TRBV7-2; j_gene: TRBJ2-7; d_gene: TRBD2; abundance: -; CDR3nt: TGTGCCAGCAGCTTAGGTAGCGGGGGGGCGTACGAGCAGTACTTC; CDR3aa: CASSLGSGGAYEQYF
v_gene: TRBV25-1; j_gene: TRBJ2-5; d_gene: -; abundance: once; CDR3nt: TGTGCCAGCACTAAACCGGGACCGCTTACGGAGACCCAGTACTTC; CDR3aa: CASTKPGPLTETQYF
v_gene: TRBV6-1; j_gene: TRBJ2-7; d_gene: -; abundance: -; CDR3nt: TGTGCCAGCAGTGAAGCAGGGCCCTTCGGCGAGCAGTACTTC; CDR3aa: CASSEAGPFGEQYF
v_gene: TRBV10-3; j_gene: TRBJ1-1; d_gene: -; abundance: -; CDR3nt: TGTGCCATCCGGGACGAGACTGTCTACTTT; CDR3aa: CAIRDETVYF
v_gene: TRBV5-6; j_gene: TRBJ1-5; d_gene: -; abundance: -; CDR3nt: TGTGCCAGCAGCTTGGTAGGGGAGCAGCCCCAGCATTTT; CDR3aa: CASSLVGEQPQHF
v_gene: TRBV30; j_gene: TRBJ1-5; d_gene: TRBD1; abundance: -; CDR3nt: TGTGCCTTCCAGGGACAGGGGGCCGTTCAGCCCCAGCATTTT; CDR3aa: CAFQGQGAVQPQHF
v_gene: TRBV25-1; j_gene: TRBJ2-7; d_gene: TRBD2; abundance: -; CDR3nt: TGTGCCAGCAGTGACGGACTAGCGGGGGCCCTCTACGAGCAGTACTTC; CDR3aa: CASSDGLAGALYEQYF
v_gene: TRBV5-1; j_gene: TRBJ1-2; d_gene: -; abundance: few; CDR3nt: TGCGCCAGCAGCTCGGAGGTCTTCTATGGCTACACCTTC; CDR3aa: CASSSEVFYGYTF
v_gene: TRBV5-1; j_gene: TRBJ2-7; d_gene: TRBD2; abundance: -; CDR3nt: TGCGCCAGCAGCTTGAGTAGCGATTCGGGGGGCGAGCAGTACTTC; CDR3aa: CASSLSSDSGGEQYF
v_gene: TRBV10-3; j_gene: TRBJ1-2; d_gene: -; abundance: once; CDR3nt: TGTGCCATCAGTGAGTCGGGCACCCCTAACTATGGCTACACCTTC; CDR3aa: CAISESGTPNYGYTF
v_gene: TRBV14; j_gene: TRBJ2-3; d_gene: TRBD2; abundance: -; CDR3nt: TGTGCCAGCAGCCAAGGAAGTAGCGGGAGCACAGATACGCAGTATTTT; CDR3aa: CASSQGSSGSTDTQYF
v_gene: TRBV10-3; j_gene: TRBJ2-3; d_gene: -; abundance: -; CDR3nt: TGTGCCATCAGTCAAAGGGGGGAAGAAACAGATACGCAGTATTTT; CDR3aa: CAISQRGEETDTQYF
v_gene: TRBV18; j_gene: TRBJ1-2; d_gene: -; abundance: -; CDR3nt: TGTGCCAGCTCACCAGCCCGGGGGCCTGGTGGCTACACCTTC; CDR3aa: CASSPARGPGGYTF
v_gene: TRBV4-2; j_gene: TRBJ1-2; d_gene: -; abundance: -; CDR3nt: TGTGCCAGCAGCCAATTAACGTCTGTTGGTGGCTACACCTTC; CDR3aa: CASSQLTSVGGYTF
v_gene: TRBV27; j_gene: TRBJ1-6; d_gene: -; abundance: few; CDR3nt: TGTGCCAGCAGTCCACAGGGTTTGAATTCACCCCTCCACTTT; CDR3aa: CASSPQGLNSPLHF
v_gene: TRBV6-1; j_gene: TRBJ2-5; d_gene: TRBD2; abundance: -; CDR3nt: TGTGCCAGCAGCCCGGGACTAGCGGGAGAGACCCAGTACTTC; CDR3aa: CASSPGLAGETQYF
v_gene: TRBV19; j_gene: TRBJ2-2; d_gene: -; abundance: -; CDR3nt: TGTGCCAGTAAACAGGGGAACACCGGGGAGCTGTTTTTT; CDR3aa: CASKQGNTGELFF
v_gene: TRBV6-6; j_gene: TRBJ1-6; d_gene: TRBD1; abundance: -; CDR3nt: TGTGCCAGCAGTACGAACAGGGGGCGAGATTCACCCCTCCACTTT; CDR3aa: CASSTNRGRDSPLHF
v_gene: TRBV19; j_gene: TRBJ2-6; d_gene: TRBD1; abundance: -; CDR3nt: TGTGCCAGTCGGGACAGGGCCGGGGCCAACGTCCTGACTTTC; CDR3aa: CASRDRAGANVLTF
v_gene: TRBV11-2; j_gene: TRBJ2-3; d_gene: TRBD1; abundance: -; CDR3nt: TGTGCCAGCAGCTTAGGTAGATGGGGACAGAGCCCAGATACGCAGTATTTT; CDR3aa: CASSLGRWGQSPDTQYF